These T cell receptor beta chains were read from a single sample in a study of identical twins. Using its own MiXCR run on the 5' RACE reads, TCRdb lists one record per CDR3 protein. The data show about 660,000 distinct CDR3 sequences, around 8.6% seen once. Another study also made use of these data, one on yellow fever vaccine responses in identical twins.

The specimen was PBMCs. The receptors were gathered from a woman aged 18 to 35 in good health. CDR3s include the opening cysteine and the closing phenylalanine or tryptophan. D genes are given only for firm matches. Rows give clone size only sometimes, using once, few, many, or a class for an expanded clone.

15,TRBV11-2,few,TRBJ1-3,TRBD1,CASSSSTGTGNTIYF,TGTGCCAGCAGCTCCTCGACAGGGACCGGAAACACCATATATTTT
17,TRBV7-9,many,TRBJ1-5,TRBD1,CASSLALRQGGDQPQHF,TGTGCCAGCAGCTTAGCGCTTCGACAGGGGGGAGATCAGCCCCAGCATTTT
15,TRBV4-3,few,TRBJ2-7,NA,CASSQAQGGSYEQYF,TGCGCCAGCAGCCAAGCGCAGGGGGGCTCCTACGAGCAGTACTTC
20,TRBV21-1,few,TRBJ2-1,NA,CASSKGRKAWEGGPYNEQFF,TGTGCCAGCAGCAAAGGGAGAAAAGCTTGGGAGGGGGGTCCTTACAATGAGCAGTTCTTC
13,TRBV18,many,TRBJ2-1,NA,CASSPPSYNEQFF,TGTGCCAGCTCACCACCGAGCTACAATGAGCAGTTCTTC
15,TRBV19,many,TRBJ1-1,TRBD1,CASSIWRQGAGEAFF,TGTGCCAGTAGTATCTGGCGACAGGGGGCCGGTGAAGCTTTCTTT
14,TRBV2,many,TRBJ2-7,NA,CASSDRLNLYEQYF,TGTGCCAGCAGTGACCGACTAAACCTCTACGAGCAGTACTTC
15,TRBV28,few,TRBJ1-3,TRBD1,CASSPGGLSGNTIYF,TGTGCCAGCAGTCCAGGGGGCCTCTCTGGAAACACCATATATTTT
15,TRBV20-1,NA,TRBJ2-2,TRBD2,CSARDSSGDTGELFF,TGCAGTGCTAGGGACTCTAGCGGGGACACCGGGGAGCTGTTTTTT
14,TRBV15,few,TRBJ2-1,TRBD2,CATSLSGRDNEQFF,TGTGCCACCAGCCTTAGCGGGAGGGACAATGAGCAGTTCTTC
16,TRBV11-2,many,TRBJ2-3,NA,CASSKGAVSSTDTQYF,TGTGCCAGCAGCAAAGGAGCGGTCTCTAGCACAGATACGCAGTATTTT
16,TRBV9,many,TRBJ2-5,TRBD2,CASSSTSGGAGETQYF,TGTGCCAGCAGCTCCACTAGCGGGGGGGCCGGAGAGACCCAGTACTTC
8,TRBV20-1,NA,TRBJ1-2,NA,CSAPGGAF,TGCAGTGCCCCGGGGGGGGCCTTC
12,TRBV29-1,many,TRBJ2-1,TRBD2,CSVGLADNEQFF,TGCAGCGTGGGACTAGCCGACAATGAGCAGTTCTTC
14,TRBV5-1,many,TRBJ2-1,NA,CASSLDGQRNEQFF,TGCGCCAGCAGCTTGGACGGACAGAGGAATGAGCAGTTCTTC
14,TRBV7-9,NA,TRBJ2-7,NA,CASSQQGMGYEQYF,TGTGCCAGCAGCCAACAGGGTATGGGATACGAGCAGTACTTC
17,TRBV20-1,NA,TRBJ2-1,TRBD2,CSASDSPGTRVDNEQFF,TGCAGTGCTAGCGACAGCCCCGGGACTAGGGTAGACAATGAGCAGTTCTTC
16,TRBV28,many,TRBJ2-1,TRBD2,CASSPTGPSGLGQQFF,TGTGCCAGCAGTCCGACCGGGCCTAGCGGTCTGGGTCAGCAGTTCTTC
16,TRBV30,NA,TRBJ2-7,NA,CAWSARGRRAAYEQYF,TGTGCCTGGAGTGCCAGGGGCCGCAGGGCCGCCTACGAGCAGTACTTC
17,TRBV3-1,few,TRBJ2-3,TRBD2,CASSPLGVAGYTDTQYF,TGTGCCAGCAGCCCCCTGGGGGTAGCGGGGTACACAGATACGCAGTATTTT
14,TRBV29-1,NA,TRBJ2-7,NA,CSAAGTWVLDEQYF,TGCAGCGCCGCCGGGACATGGGTCCTGGACGAGCAGTACTTC
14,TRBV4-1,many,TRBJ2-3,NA,CASSPNKEADTQYF,TGCGCCAGCAGCCCGAACAAGGAGGCAGATACGCAGTATTTT
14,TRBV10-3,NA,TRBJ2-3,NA,CAISEPLSTDTQYF,TGTGCCATCAGTGAACCGCTCTCCACAGATACGCAGTATTTT